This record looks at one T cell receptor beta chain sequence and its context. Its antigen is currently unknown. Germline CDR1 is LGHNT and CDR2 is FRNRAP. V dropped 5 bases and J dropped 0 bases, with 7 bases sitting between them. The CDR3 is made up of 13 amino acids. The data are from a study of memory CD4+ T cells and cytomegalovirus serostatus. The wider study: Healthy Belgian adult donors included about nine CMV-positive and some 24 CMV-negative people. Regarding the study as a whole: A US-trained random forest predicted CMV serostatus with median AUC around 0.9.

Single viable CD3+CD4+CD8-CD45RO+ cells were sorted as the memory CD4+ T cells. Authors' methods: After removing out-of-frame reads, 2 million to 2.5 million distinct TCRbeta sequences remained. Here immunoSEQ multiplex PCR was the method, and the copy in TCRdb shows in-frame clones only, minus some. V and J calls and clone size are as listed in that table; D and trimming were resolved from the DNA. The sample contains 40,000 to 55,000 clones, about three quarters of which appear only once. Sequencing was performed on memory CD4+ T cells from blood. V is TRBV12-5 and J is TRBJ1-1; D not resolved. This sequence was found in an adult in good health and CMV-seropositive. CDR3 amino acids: CASGPQMNTEAFF. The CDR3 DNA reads TGTGCTAGTGGTCCTCAAATGAACACTGAAGCTTTCTTT.